What follows describes a single T cell receptor beta chain. This clone has more than one count but fewer than ten. The antigen it binds to is not known. No base-level quality is on record; no much larger clone is a single base apart. The CDR3 regions of human TCRbeta chains were analyzed by immunosequencing. The original pipeline was this. TCRs in the repertoires were matched against a reference library of SARS-CoV-2-specific TCRs that had been generated with the MIRA antigen-specificity platform. Breadth was defined as the fraction of unique TCRs that were SARS-CoV-2-associated. Depth was defined as the fraction of total T cells that were SARS-CoV-2-associated. Each spike-specific TCR was assigned to its reactive spike region and to a CD4 or CD8 class using the MIRA data. Log10-transformed breadth and depth values were compared by one-way ANOVA with Sidak's multiple comparisons tests. As stored in TCRdb, this immuneACCESS dataset retains in-frame rearrangements with V and J assigned. A fraction of the clones does not appear; measured against another copy, unresolved V genes explain less than half of the discrepancy, and the remainder lacks a known reason. For V, J and clone size, that table is used; D and trimming come from the DNA. For this sample the table gives around 140,000 clones, of which 75% to 90% were detected only once. In total, the top ten clones hold more than 7% of the sample.

The time point label, as the study defines it: baseline before first vaccination. Vaccinee samples were obtained from the UK trials COV001 and COV002, which included a single-blind randomized controlled phase 2/3 trial of AZD1222 (ChAdOx1 nCoV-19) in healthy adults. Trial participant PBMC samples were collected at day 0 and day 28 after the second dose for TCRbeta chain sequencing. The source of the sample is a study of T cell responses to AZD1222 COVID-19 vaccine (dated by TCRdb to the early 2020s). A note on the overall study: AZD1222 recipients given second doses at about 4 weeks or at about 12 weeks were pooled, since spike-specific TCR depth and breadth were not found to differ between the two schedules. A total of approximately 250 trial participants underwent TCR sequencing, of whom about 200 had received two doses of AZD1222 and approximately 26 had received two doses of the MenACWY control vaccine. Trial participants were enrolled by age into 18-55, 56-69 and 70-plus year subgroups, with 148, 28 and 57 TCR-sequenced participants respectively.

From the cysteine up to the phenylalanine, the CDR3 has a length of 17 residues. Only the CDR3 part of the read is kept: 51 bases, read in frame from the first base. The V end loses 2 bases and the J end loses 0 bases, and a stretch of 11 bases separates them. Reading the germline V gene gives CDR1 MNHNS and CDR2 SASEGT. What the authors observed across the whole study: The vaccine-associated CD4 TCRs covered the entire spike protein, and the dominant responses fell in regions 160-218 and 743-854. Because no samples from the day 14 peak response were available, repertoires could be characterized only after the peak T cell response. Reportedly, close to half of the unique spike-specific TCRs recognized epitopes lying outside the regions that are mutated in the B.1.351 and B.1.1.7 variants. Participants were mostly white British and included more females than males, and it was suggested by the authors that clonal diversity may have been underestimated. Only six AZD1222 recipients were SARS-CoV-2 seropositive at baseline, limiting conclusions about previously exposed vaccinees. After two AZD1222 doses, spike-specific TCR breadth and depth were significantly higher than at day 0 and than in MenACWY recipients. The 56-69-year group was small, and its depth increase did not reach significance, likely because of low power.

This receptor was obtained from an adult in good health. The specimen was peripheral blood, collected on day 0 of AZD1222 vaccination. The sequence links TRBV6-1 to TRBJ1-6; D gene: possibly TRBD1, on 5 matching bases. CDR3 reads: CASSELVRASYNSPLHF. The bases read TGTGCCAGCAGTGAACTTGTCAGGGCCTCCTATAATTCACCCCTCCACTTT.